The 30 T cell receptor beta chains listed next were all sequenced from one sample in a study of PD-L1 blockade in urothelial cancer. Using immunoSEQ multiplex PCR, the repertoire was profiled, and TCRdb retains in-frame clones only, with some absent. This table has 14,000 to 15,000 clones, around 87% appearing once. Here the sequenced sample was PBMCs, taken around atezolizumab (anti-PD-L1) treatment. The receptors derive from a man in his 70s with urothelial cancer.

The table lists this clone with a count of one. V is TRBV5-1 and J is TRBJ2-1, with 13 nucleotides matching TRBD2. CDR1 is SGHRS and CDR2 is YFSETQ in the germline V gene. Trimming removed 1 base from V and 8 bases from J; junction bases left unmatched: 3. The CDR3 consists of 15 residues. The CDR3 DNA follows: TGCGCCAGCAGCTTGACTAGCGGGGGGGGGTATGAGCAGTTCTTC. Its protein is CASSLTSGGGYEQFF.

The rearrangement joins TRBV28 to TRBJ2-3, with 9 bases aligning to TRBD1. V shed 2 bases, J shed 6 bases, and the junction held 6 bases outside the gene matches. Germline CDR1 MDHEN, CDR2 SYDVKM. This CDR3 contains 15 residues. The CDR3 region is CASSLGGQGKDTQYF. CDR3 coding DNA: TGTGCCAGCAGTTTAGGGGGACAGGGTAAGGATACGCAGTATTTT.

This clone was observed a single time. The chain has TRBV7-9 and TRBJ2-5, with no clear D. Trimming removed 5 bases from V and 2 bases from J, with 9 bases in between. In germline, CDR1 is SEHNR, CDR2 FQNEAQ (reference sequence). This CDR3 spans 13 amino acids. This CDR3 reads CASSPQAQETQYF. CDR3 nucleotide sequence: TGTGCCAGCAGCCCCCAGGCTCAAGAGACCCAGTACTTC.

V is TRBV9 and J is TRBJ2-1, with 7 bases that match TRBD1. Germline CDR1 SGDLS, CDR2 YYNGEE. The CDR3 covers 15 residues. J lost 2 bases, V lost 2 bases, and 4 bases had no gene match. In nucleotides, the CDR3 is TGTGCCAGCAGCGTTCGACAGGGACCCTACAATGAGCAGTTCTTC. Translated, it gives CASSVRQGPYNEQFF.

V is TRBV27 and J is TRBJ2-3; D unresolved. The CDR3 has 12 amino acids. CDR1 is MNHEY, CDR2 SMNVEV, per germline (reference sequence). Trimming pared 6 bases from V and 6 bases from J, leaving 10 bases between. The CDR3 DNA is TGTGCCAGCAGCCCCGGTTGGGATACGCAGTATTTT. Amino acids: CASSPGWDTQYF.

The chain carries TRBV6-5 and TRBJ1-1; D gene unclear. Germline V lookup: CDR1 MNHEY, CDR2 SVGAGI. The CDR3 loop spans 14 amino acids. Trimming shortened V by 7 bases and J by 3 bases, and 15 bases separated the two germline ends. This CDR3 is CASTPGGEYTEAFF. The CDR3, as DNA: TGTGCCAGCACCCCAGGAGGAGAGTACACTGAAGCTTTCTTT.

The gene calls are TRBV5-1 and TRBJ2-6, with a tentative D call TRBD1 (6 bases). There are 15 residues in the CDR3. CDR1 SGHRS and CDR2 YFSETQ come from the germline V gene. Trimming took 3 bases from V and 3 from J, leaving 10 bases between them. CDR3 DNA: TGCGCCAGCAGCTCCACAGGGTTTGGGGCCAACGTCCTGACTTTC. It is translated as CASSSTGFGANVLTF.

This clone has just one count. The V and J genes are TRBV6-5 and TRBJ2-7; D unclear. Per the germline V gene, CDR1 is MNHEY and CDR2 is SVGAGI. With 0 bases removed from V and 3 bases from J, the gap between germline ends came to 12 bases. The CDR3 has 15 residues. CDR3 loop: CASSYSSSGYYEQYF. The CDR3, as DNA: TGTGCCAGCAGTTACTCAAGCTCCGGTTACTACGAGCAGTACTTC.

This rearrangement joins TRBV5-6 to TRBJ2-3; 12 positions agree with TRBD2. Germline CDR1 and CDR2: SGHDT and YYEEEE. Trimming at V came to 4 bases and at J to 0 bases, leaving 3 bases not matched to a gene. This CDR3 has 16 amino acids. The CDR3, as DNA: TGTGCCAGCAGCCCCGGGACTAGCGGGAGCACAGATACGCAGTATTTT. Amino acid sequence: CASSPGTSGSTDTQYF. Full variable domain (rest looked up from reference TRBV5-6 and TRBJ2-3): DAGVTQSPTHLIKTRGQQVTLRCSPKSGHDTVSWYQQALGQGPQFIFQYYEEEERQRGNFPDRFSGHQFPNYSSELNVNALLLGDSALYLCASSPGTSGSTDTQYFGPGTRLTVL.

There are a few counts of this clone. This sequence joins TRBV27 and TRBJ1-1; D might be TRBD1 (5 bases). Trimming cost V 5 bases and J 7 bases, with 11 bases left between them. CDR1 and CDR2 from the germline V gene are MNHEY and SMNVEV (reference sequence). CDR3 length: 12 residues. CDR3 protein: CASSGQALEAFF. The CDR3, as DNA: TGTGCCAGCAGTGGACAAGCTCTTGAAGCTTTCTTT.

The J gene is TRBJ2-2, the V gene TRBV4-1; 7 bases map to TRBD2. The CDR3 sequence is 11 residues long. CDR1 and CDR2 from the germline V gene are MGHRA and YSYEKL. The CDR3 DNA reads TGCGCTTCAACGGGAGGCGGGGAGCTGTTTTTT. As protein: CASTGGGELFF.

The V call is TRBV30, the J call TRBJ1-2; D possibly corresponds to TRBD1 (6 bases). The V gene lost 3 bases and the J gene lost 4 bases, with 9 bases spanning the gap. The CDR3 extends over 12 amino acids. The germline gives CDR1 GTSNPN, CDR2 SVGIG (reference sequence). The CDR3 bases are TGTGCCTGGAGCGAACAGGGCTATGGCTACACCTTC. Protein: CAWSEQGYGYTF.

The V call is TRBV10-2, the J call TRBJ2-1; D remains unclear. The V gene's germline CDR1 is WSHSY and CDR2 SAAADI. Between the trimmed V and J ends, which lost 4 bases and 6 bases, there was a span of 16 bases. This CDR3 is 15 amino acids long. The CDR3: CASSVEVGPLNEQFF. CDR3 nucleotide sequence: TGCGCCAGCAGTGTTGAAGTTGGCCCCCTCAATGAGCAGTTCTTC.

The chain carries TRBV6-1 and TRBJ1-5; no clear D gene. Deletions cut 6 bases from V and 3 bases from J, with 9 bases between. Per germline, CDR1 MNHNS and CDR2 SASEGT. The CDR3 runs 13 residues. The CDR3 here is CASSRENNQPQHF. In DNA, the CDR3 is TGTGCCAGCAGCCGGGAAAACAATCAGCCCCAGCATTTT.

This chain joins TRBV12-5 and TRBJ2-7; 9 bases fit TRBD1. The germline gives CDR1 LGHNT, CDR2 FRNRAP. The CDR3 is 14 amino acids. V lost 6 bases to trimming and J lost 6 bases; unmatched junction nucleotides: 9. The CDR3: CASGNLQGAGEQYF. CDR3 sequence (DNA): TGTGCTAGTGGGAATTTACAGGGGGCGGGCGAGCAGTACTTC.

The CDR3 region is CASKGQQSSYNSPLHF. The CDR3 bases are TGTGCCAGTAAAGGACAGCAGAGCTCCTATAATTCACCCCTCCACTTT. V is TRBV19 and J is TRBJ1-6, with a possible D match to TRBD1 (6 bases). The CDR3 covers 16 residues. V lost 7 bases to trimming and J lost 0 bases, with 13 bases between them. Germline CDR1 and CDR2: LNHDA and SQIVND (reference sequence).

This clone was counted once. CDR3 sequence (DNA): TGTGCCAGCAGCTTAGGGGGGGGCACGGAGACCCAGTACTTC. Translating it yields CASSLGGGTETQYF. The chain links TRBV7-2 to TRBJ2-5, with D possibly TRBD2 on 7 matching bases. The germline V and J ends were trimmed by 1 base and 5 bases, with 11 bases remaining between them. The CDR3 has 14 residues. Germline CDR1 is SGHTA and CDR2 is FQGNSA. Combining the CDR3 with reference TRBV7-2 and TRBJ2-5 gives the whole variable domain GAGVSQSPSNKVTEKGKDVELRCDPISGHTALYWYRQSLGQGLEFLIYFQGNSAPDKSGLPSDRFSAERTGGSVSTLTIQRTQQEDSAVYLCASSLGGGTETQYFGPGTRLLVL.

The V gene is TRBV6-5, the J gene TRBJ1-2; D uncertain. CDR3 length: 12 residues. Germline V gene data show CDR1 as MNHEY and CDR2 as SVGAGI. Trimming removed 2 bases from V and 6 bases from J, with 7 bases in between. CDR3 bases: TGTGCCAGCAGTTACACGGGGAATGGCTACACCTTC. Its protein product is CASSYTGNGYTF.

The gene calls are TRBV12-5 and TRBJ2-2; 9 nucleotides line up with TRBD2. The junction had 0 bases not matched to a gene; V was cut back by 3 bases and J by 4 bases. In germline, CDR1 is LGHNT, CDR2 FRNRAP. This CDR3 is built from 14 residues. The CDR3 nucleotides are TGTGCTAGTGGTTTAGCGGGGGGCACCGGGGAGCTGTTTTTT. It specifies CASGLAGGTGELFF.

The chain combines TRBV7-6 with TRBJ2-5, with a possible D match to TRBD2 (6 bases). The V end was cut by 1 base, the J end by 5 bases, with 14 bases between. Germline CDR1 SGHVS, CDR2 FNYEAQ. The length of the CDR3 is 15 residues. CDR3 residues: CASSLDVGGVETQYF. The CDR3 coding sequence is TGTGCCAGCAGCTTAGATGTCGGGGGTGTGGAGACCCAGTACTTC.

The chain uses TRBV5-4 and TRBJ1-6, with D tentatively TRBD1 (5 bases). The V gene's germline CDR1 is SGHNT and CDR2 YYREEE (reference sequence). V lost 5 bases and J 2 bases, leaving 14 bases between the germline ends. CDR3 length equals 16 residues. The CDR3 reads CASRPGGATYNSPLHF. The DNA for the CDR3 is TGTGCCAGCAGACCCGGAGGGGCGACCTATAATTCACCCCTCCACTTT.

V usage is TRBV28 and J usage is TRBJ2-2, with a possible D match to TRBD1 (6 bases). The CDR3 has 15 residues. V was trimmed by 3 bases and J by 3 bases, leaving 11 bases between them. Germline CDR1 and CDR2: MDHEN and SYDVKM. CDR3 sequence (DNA): TGTGCCAGCAGTTTTGGACAGCATCACACCGGGGAGCTGTTTTTT. Translated: CASSFGQHHTGELFF. The variable domain in full, with the rest retrieved from reference TRBV28 and TRBJ2-2, is DVKVTQSSRYLVKRTGEKVFLECVQDMDHENMFWYRQDPGLGLRLIYFSYDVKMKEKGDIPEGYSVSREKKERFSLILESASTNQTSMYLCASSFGQHHTGELFFGEGSRLTVL.

The V and J genes are TRBV18 and TRBJ2-7; D may be TRBD1 (6 bases). This CDR3 contains 14 residues. The V and J ends lost 6 bases and 0 bases respectively, with 12 bases between them. Germline V gene lookup returns CDR1 KGHSH and CDR2 LQKENI. The CDR3 nucleotides are TGTGCCAGCTCCCCTAGGACAGACTCCTACGAGCAGTACTTC. Its protein is CASSPRTDSYEQYF.

Only a few counts were recorded for this clone. The chain carries TRBV4-1 and TRBJ1-6, with 8 bases matching TRBD1. Germline lookup yields CDR1 MGHRA and CDR2 YSYEKL. The CDR3 is 15 amino acids. J lost 10 bases, V lost 2 bases, and 7 bases had no gene match. CDR3 sequence reads: CASSQPDRGGSPLHF. In DNA, the CDR3 is TGCGCCAGCAGCCAACCCGACAGGGGTGGGTCACCCCTCCACTTT.

The gene calls are TRBV27 and TRBJ2-7; 7 bases line up with TRBD1. The CDR3 covers 12 residues. Germline assignment: CDR1 MNHEY and CDR2 SMNVEV (reference sequence). V gave up 5 bases and J gave up 7 bases; unmatched junction bases: 5. CDR3 amino acids: CASSTGAREQYF. The CDR3 coding sequence is TGTGCCAGCAGTACAGGGGCGCGGGAGCAGTACTTC.

This clone was detected a few times. This chain connects TRBV5-6 to TRBJ1-2; unclear D gene. The length of the CDR3 is 13 residues. The V end lost 0 bases, the J end lost 6 bases, and 9 bases lay between the germline ends. Germline CDR1 is SGHDT and CDR2 is YYEEEE. As DNA, the CDR3 is TGTGCCAGCAGCTTGGTCGGGGTCCATGGCTACACCTTC. Translated: CASSLVGVHGYTF.

This chain connects TRBV5-1 to TRBJ2-7; 7 nucleotides agree with TRBD2. V lost 3 bases, J lost 4 bases, and 7 bases stayed unmatched. Germline loops: CDR1 SGHRS, CDR2 YFSETQ. The CDR3 extends over 14 amino acids. The CDR3 region is CASSSGGTGYEQYF. CDR3 coding DNA: TGCGCCAGCAGCTCCGGGGGGACGGGATACGAGCAGTACTTC.

The rearrangement uses TRBV6-5 and TRBJ2-2; 7 positions match TRBD2. CDR1 and CDR2 from the germline V gene are MNHEY and SVGAGI. CDR3 length: 16 residues. J was trimmed by 6 bases and V by 3 bases; bases with no gene match: 10. CDR3 DNA: TGTGCCAGCAGTTATCTCGGGACTATTAGGGCCGGGGAGCTGTTTTTT. Translated, it gives CASSYLGTIRAGELFF.

The chain has TRBV7-2 and TRBJ2-3, with D unclear. The CDR3 totals 11 residues. Germline V lookup: CDR1 SGHTA, CDR2 FQGNSA. Trimming left V 7 bases short and J 2 bases short, with 4 bases between. This chain's CDR3 is CASTNTDTQYF. CDR3 sequence (DNA): TGTGCCAGCACCAACACAGATACGCAGTATTTT. Variable domain in full (rest from reference TRBV7-2 and TRBJ2-3): GAGVSQSPSNKVTEKGKDVELRCDPISGHTALYWYRQSLGQGLEFLIYFQGNSAPDKSGLPSDRFSAERTGGSVSTLTIQRTQQEDSAVYLCASTNTDTQYFGPGTRLTVL.

V usage is TRBV7-6 and J usage is TRBJ1-2, with 7 bases aligning to TRBD1. Germline CDR1 SGHVS, CDR2 FNYEAQ. V trimming: 8 bases; J trimming: 2 bases; junction bases outside the gene matches: 8. The CDR3 loop spans 14 amino acids. The CDR3 loop reads CASGSGQANYGYTF. In nucleotides, the CDR3 is TGTGCCAGCGGCTCCGGACAGGCCAACTATGGCTACACCTTC.